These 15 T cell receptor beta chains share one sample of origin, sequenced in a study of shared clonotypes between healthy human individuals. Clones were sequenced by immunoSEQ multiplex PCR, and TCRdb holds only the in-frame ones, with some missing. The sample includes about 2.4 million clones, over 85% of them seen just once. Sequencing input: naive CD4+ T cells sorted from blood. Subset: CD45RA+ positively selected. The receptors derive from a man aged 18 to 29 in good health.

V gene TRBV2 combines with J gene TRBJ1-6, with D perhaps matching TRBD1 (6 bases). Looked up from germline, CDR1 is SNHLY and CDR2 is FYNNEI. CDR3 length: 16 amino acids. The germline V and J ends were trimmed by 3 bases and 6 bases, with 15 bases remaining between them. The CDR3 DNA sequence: TGTGCCAGCAGTGACGAGACAGGCTTTCTTAATTCACCCCTCCACTTT. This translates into CASSDETGFLNSPLHF.

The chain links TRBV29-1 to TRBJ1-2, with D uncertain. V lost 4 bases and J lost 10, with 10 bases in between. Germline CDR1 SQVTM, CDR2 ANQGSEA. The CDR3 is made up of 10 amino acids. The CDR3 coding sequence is TGCAGCGTTGGAAACAGTGACTACACCTTC. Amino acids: CSVGNSDYTF. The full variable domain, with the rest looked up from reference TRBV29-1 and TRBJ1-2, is SAVISQKPSRDICQRGTSLTIQCQVDSQVTMMFWYRQQPGQSLTLIATANQGSEATYESGFVIDKFPISRPNLTFSTLTVSNMSPEDSSIYLCSVGNSDYTFGSGTRLTVV.

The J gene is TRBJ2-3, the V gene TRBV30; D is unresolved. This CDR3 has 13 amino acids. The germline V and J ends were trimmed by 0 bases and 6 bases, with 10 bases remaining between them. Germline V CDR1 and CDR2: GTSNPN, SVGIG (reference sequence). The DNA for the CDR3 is TGTGCCTGGAGTGTAAGGGAAGGGGATACGCAGTATTTT. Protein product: CAWSVREGDTQYF.

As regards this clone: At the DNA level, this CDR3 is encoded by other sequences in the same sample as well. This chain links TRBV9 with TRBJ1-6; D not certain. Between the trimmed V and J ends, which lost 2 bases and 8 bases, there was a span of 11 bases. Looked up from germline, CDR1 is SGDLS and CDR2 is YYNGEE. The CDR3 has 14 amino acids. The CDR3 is CASSVGPGDSPLHF. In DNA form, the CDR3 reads TGTGCCAGCAGCGTGGGCCCTGGTGATTCACCCCTCCACTTT. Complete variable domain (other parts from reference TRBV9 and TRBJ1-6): DSGVTQTPKHLITATGQRVTLRCSPRSGDLSVYWYQQSLDQGLQFLIQYYNGEERAKGNILERFSAQQFPDLHSELNLSSLELGDSALYFCASSVGPGDSPLHFGNGTRLTVT.

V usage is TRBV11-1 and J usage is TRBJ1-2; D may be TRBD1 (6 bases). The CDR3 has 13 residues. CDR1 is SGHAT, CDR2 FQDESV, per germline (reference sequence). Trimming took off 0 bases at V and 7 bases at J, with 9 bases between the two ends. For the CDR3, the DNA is TGTGCCAGCAGCTTAGCCGGGACACCTGGCTACACCTTC. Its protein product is CASSLAGTPGYTF.

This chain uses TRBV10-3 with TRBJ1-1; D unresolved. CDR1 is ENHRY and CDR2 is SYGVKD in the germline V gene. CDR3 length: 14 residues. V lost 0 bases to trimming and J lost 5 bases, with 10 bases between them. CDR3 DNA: TGTGCCATCAGTGAGTCGAATGTGCAGACTGAAGCTTTCTTT. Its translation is CAISESNVQTEAFF.

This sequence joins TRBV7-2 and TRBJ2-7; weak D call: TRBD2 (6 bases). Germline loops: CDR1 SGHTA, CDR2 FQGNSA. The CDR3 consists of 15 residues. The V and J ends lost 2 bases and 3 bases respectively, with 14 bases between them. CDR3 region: CASSLLPREYYEQYF. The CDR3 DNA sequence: TGTGCCAGCAGCTTATTGCCCCGGGAGTACTACGAGCAGTACTTC.

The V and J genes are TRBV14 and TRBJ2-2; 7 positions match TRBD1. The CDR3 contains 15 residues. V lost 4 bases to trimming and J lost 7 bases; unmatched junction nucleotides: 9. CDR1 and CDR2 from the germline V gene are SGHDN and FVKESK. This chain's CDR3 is CASSRSGGNVGELFF. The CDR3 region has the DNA TGTGCCAGCAGCCGTTCAGGGGGAAATGTCGGGGAGCTGTTTTTT.

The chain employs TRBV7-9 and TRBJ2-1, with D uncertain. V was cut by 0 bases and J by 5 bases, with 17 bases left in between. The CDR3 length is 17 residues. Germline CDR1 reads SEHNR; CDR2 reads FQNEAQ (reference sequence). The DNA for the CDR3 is TGTGCCAGCAGCTTAGCGATGTCAGTTACCTTCAACAATGAGCAGTTCTTC. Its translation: CASSLAMSVTFNNEQFF.

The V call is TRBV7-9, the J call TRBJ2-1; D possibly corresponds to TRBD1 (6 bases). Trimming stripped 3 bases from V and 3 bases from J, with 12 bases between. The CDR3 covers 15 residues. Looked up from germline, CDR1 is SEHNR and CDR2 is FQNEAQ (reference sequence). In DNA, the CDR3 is TGTGCCAGCAGCTTGAAGCAGGGGCACTACAATGAGCAGTTCTTC. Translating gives CASSLKQGHYNEQFF.

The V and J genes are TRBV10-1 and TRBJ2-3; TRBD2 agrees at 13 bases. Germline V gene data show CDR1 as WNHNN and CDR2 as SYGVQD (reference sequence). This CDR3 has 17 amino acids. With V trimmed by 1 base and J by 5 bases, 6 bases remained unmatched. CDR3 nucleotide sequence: TGCGCCAGCAGTGAGTTTACTAGCGGGGGGGCCGGAGATACGCAGTATTTT. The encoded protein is CASSEFTSGGAGDTQYF.

CDR3 loop: CASSSYRDRAAPLHF. The CDR3 bases are TGTGCCAGCAGCTCGTACCGGGACAGGGCCGCACCCCTCCACTTT. The chain joins TRBV11-2 to TRBJ1-6, with TRBD1 identical over 9 bases. Germline lookup yields CDR1 SGHAT and CDR2 FQNNGV. The trim removed 4 bases at V and 11 bases at J, leaving 9 bases unmatched. This CDR3 is built from 15 residues. Combining the CDR3 with reference TRBV11-2 and TRBJ1-6 gives the whole variable domain EAGVAQSPRYKIIEKRQSVAFWCNPISGHATLYWYQQILGQGPKLLIQFQNNGVVDDSQLPKDRFSAERLKGVDSTLKIQPAKLEDSAVYLCASSSYRDRAAPLHFGNGTRLTVT.

The CDR3 here is CASSSLEANGAQGYTF. CDR3 in DNA: TGTGCCAGTAGCTCCCTAGAGGCGAATGGGGCGCAGGGCTACACCTTC. V gene TRBV19 combines with J gene TRBJ1-2; possibly TRBD1 for D (5 bases). The CDR3 totals 16 residues. V was cut by 6 bases and J by 8 bases, with 25 bases left in between. Germline CDR1 LNHDA, CDR2 SQIVND (reference sequence).

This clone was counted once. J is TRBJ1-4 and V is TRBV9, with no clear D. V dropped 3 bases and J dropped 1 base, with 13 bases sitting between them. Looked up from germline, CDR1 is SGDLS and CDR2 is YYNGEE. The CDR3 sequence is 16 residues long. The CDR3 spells CASSGGNSLTNEKLFF. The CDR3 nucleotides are TGTGCCAGCAGCGGAGGAAACAGCTTAACTAATGAAAAACTGTTTTTT.

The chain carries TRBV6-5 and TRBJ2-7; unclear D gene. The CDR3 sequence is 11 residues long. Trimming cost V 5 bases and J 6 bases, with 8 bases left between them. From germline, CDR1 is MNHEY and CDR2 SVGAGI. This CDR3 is CASSDRAEQYF. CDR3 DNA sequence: TGTGCCAGCAGTGACCGGGCCGAGCAGTACTTC.